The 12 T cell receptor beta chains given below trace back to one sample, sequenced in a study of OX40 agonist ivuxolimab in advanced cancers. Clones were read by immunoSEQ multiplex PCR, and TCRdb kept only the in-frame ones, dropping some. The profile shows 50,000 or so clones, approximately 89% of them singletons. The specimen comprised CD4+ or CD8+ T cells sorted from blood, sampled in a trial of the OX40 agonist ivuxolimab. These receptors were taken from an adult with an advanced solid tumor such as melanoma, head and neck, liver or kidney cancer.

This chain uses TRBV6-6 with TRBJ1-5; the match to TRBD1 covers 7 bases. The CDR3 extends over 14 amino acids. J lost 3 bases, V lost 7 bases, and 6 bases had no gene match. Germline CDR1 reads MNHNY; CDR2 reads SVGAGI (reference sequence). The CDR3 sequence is CASNPRGDNQPQHF. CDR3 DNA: TGTGCCAGCAACCCCAGGGGGGACAATCAGCCCCAGCATTTT.

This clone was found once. The CDR3 DNA reads as TGTGCCAGCATTGCCAGGGGTAGCACAGATACGCAGTATTTT. It is translated as CASIARGSTDTQYF. The gene calls are TRBV2 and TRBJ2-3, with D possibly TRBD1 on 6 matching bases. The CDR3 is made up of 14 amino acids. Germline V gene lookup returns CDR1 SNHLY and CDR2 FYNNEI. V gave up 7 bases and J gave up 0 bases, with 11 bases separating them.

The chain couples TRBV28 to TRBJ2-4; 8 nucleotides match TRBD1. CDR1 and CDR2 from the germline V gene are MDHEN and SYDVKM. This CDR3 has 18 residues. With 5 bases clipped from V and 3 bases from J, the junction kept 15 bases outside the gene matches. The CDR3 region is CASSRAGGLLLGKNIQYF. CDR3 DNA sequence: TGTGCCAGCAGTCGAGCAGGGGGCCTCCTCTTAGGCAAAAACATTCAGTACTTC.

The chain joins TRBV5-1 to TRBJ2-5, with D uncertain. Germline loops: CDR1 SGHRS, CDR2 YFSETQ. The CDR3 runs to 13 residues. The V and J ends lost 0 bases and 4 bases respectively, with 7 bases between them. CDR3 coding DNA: TGCGCCAGCAGCTTGGTTCCGGGAGAGACCCAGTACTTC. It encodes CASSLVPGETQYF.

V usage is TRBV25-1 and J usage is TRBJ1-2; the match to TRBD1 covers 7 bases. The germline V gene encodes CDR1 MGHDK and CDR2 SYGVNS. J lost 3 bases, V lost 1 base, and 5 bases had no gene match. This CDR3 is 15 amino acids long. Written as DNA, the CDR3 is TGTGCCAGCAGTGAATGGGACAGTAGGCACTATGGCTACACCTTC. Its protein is CASSEWDSRHYGYTF.

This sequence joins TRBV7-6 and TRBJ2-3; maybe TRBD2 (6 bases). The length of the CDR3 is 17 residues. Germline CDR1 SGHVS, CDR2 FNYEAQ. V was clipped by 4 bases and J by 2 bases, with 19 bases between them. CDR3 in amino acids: CASSSVKTGVYTDTQYF. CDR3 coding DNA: TGTGCCAGCAGCTCAGTAAAAACGGGGGTTTACACAGATACGCAGTATTTT. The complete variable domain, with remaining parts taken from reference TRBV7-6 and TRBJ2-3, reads GAGVSQSPRYKVTKRGQDVALRCDPISGHVSLYWYRQALGQGPEFLTYFNYEAQQDKSGLPNDRFSAERPEGSISTLTIQRTEQRDSAMYRCASSSVKTGVYTDTQYFGPGTRLTVL.

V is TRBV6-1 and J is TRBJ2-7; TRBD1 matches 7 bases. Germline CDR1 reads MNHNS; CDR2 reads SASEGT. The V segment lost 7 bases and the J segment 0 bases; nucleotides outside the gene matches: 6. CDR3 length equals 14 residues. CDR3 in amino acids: CASTTTGFSYEQYF. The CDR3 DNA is TGTGCCAGCACCACGACAGGGTTCTCCTACGAGCAGTACTTC.

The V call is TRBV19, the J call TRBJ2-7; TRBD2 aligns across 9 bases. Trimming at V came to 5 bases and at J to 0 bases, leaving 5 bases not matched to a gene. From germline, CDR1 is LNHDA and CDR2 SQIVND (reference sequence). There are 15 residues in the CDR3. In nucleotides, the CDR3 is TGTGCCAGTAGTTGGACTAGCGAGACCTCCTACGAGCAGTACTTC. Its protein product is CASSWTSETSYEQYF.

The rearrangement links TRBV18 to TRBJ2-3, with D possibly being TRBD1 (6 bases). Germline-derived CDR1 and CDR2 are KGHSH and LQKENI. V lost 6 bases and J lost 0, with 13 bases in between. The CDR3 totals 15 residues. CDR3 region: CASSSGTPSTDTQYF. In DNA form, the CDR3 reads TGTGCCAGCTCTTCCGGGACACCTAGCACAGATACGCAGTATTTT.

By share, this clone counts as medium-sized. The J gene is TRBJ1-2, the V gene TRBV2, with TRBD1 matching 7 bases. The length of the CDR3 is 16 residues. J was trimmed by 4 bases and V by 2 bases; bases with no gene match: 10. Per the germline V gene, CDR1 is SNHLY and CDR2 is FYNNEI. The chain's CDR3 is CASSEFKQGLIYGYTF. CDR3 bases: TGTGCCAGCAGTGAATTTAAACAGGGGCTTATCTATGGCTACACCTTC.

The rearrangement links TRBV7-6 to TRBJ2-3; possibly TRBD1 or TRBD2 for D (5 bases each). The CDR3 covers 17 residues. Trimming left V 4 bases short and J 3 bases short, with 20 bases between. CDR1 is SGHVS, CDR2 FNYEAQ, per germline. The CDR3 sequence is CASSSPAGASPTDTQYF. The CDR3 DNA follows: TGTGCCAGCAGCTCGCCCGCCGGGGCTAGCCCGACAGATACGCAGTATTTT.

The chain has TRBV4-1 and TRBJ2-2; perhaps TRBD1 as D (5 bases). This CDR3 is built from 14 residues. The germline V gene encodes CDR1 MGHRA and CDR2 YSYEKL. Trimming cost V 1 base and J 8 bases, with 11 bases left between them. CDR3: CASSQGRVAGELFF. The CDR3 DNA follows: TGCGCCAGCAGCCAAGGCAGGGTCGCGGGGGAGCTGTTTTTT.